A selection of T cell receptor beta chains follows, all from one sample in a study of tumor-infiltrating lymphocytes in primary liver carcinoma. TCRdb redid the calling of the multiplex PCR reads with MiXCR, one entry per CDR3 protein. This sample has roughly 32,000 distinct CDR3 sequences, with over 65% found just once. The sequencing sample was made of liver tumor tissue from sampling region 4. The receptor source for this set is a man in his forties or fifties with primary liver carcinoma and hepatitis B virus infection. Each CDR3 is given with its conserved first and last residue. The D gene is left open where the match is weak. Clone size is stated in some rows and not others, as once, few, many or a class when expanded.

TGTGCCAGCAGCTTGGGGGTCAGCAACAATGGGCAGTTCTTT | CASSLGVSNNGQFF | few | NA | TRBJ2-1 | TRBV11-3
TGTACCAACAGCCAAACAGATACGCAGTATTTT | CTNSQTDTQYF | once | NA | TRBJ2-3 | TRBV6-1
TGTGCCAGTAGCTTAACTGGATCGGGAGAATACGGGCAGTACTTC | CASSLTGSGEYGQYF | few | NA | TRBJ2-7 | TRBV11-1
TGCAGTGGAGGGCAAGAGACCCATTACTTC | CSGGQETHYF | few | NA | TRBJ2-5 | TRBV29-1
TGCGCCAGCAGCCTTGACTCAGTGTCTGTCTTGTACGAGCAGTACTTC | CASSLDSVSVLYEQYF | NA | NA | TRBJ2-7 | TRBV5-1
TGTGTGAGCAGCCAAGGTTTGGAGTCAGGCTACACCTTC | CVSSQGLESGYTF | NA | NA | TRBJ1-2 | TRBV14
TGCGCCAGCAGTTCGGCGGGGCCGGCTCTCTTT | CASSSAGPALF | NA | NA | TRBJ1-1 | TRBV6-2/TRBV6-3
TGTGCCAGTAGTCTCCGACAACAGGGGCCCGGGGAGCTGTTTTTT | CASSLRQQGPGELFF | NA | TRBD1 | TRBJ2-2 | TRBV6-5
TGTGCCAGCTGTTTAGAAGAGACCCAATACTTC | CASCLEETQYF | few | NA | TRBJ2-5 | TRBV12-3/TRBV12-4
TGTGCCAGCAGTTTCTATCAGGTCTCTGGGAACACCATATATTTT | CASSFYQVSGNTIYF | NA | NA | TRBJ1-3 | TRBV28
TGTGCCAGCAGCACTCCAACTAGCGGGGAGTACGAGCAGTACTTC | CASSTPTSGEYEQYF | NA | TRBD2 | TRBJ2-7 | TRBV6-2/TRBV6-3
TGTGCCTGTATGACTAGCGGGAGATACAATGAGCAGTCCTTC | CACMTSGRYNEQSF | NA | TRBD2 | TRBJ2-1 | TRBV12-3/TRBV12-4
TGTGCCAGCAGCACACAAGGGGGCTCGAACACCGGGGAGCTGTTTTTT | CASSTQGGSNTGELFF | many | TRBD1 | TRBJ2-2 | TRBV7-3
TGTACCAGCAGCTTATCGGGATCGGGAGAATATGAGCAGTACTTC | CTSSLSGSGEYEQYF | NA | NA | TRBJ2-7 | TRBV11-1
TGCGCCAGCAGCCAGGATGCGGGTCCTCGAGAGACCCAGTACTTC | CASSQDAGPRETQYF | many | NA | TRBJ2-5 | TRBV4-3
TGTGCCTGGAGTGCCAGACTAGCTAGCACAGATACGCAGTATTTT | CAWSARLASTDTQYF | NA | TRBD2 | TRBJ2-3 | TRBV30
TGCAGCTCCGATACATTCGGGACTAGCGGGAGAACAGATATGCAGTATTTT | CSSDTFGTSGRTDMQYF | NA | TRBD2 | TRBJ2-3 | TRBV29-1
TGCAGCGCTCCGACAGCGGGATCCCAAGGGTTGTCGGCTACGCACTATTTT | CSAPTAGSQGLSATHYF | NA | TRBD2 | TRBJ2-3 | TRBV29-1
TGTACCAGCAGTAGACAGGGACGGTGGTACGGCTACACCTTC | CTSSRQGRWYGYTF | NA | TRBD1 | TRBJ1-2 | TRBV28
TGTGCCATTCAAGGGGGAGGAGTGAGCACTGAAGCTTTCTTT | CAIQGGGVSTEAFF | many | NA | TRBJ1-1 | TRBV10-3
TGCAGCACCCGGCCGCGGGAGAGGGGCACAGATACGCAGTATTTT | CSTRPRERGTDTQYF | medium-sized | TRBD2 | TRBJ2-3 | TRBV29-1
TGTGACGGCAGCTTGAGCGTTGGCATTCAAGAGACCCAGTACTTC | CDGSLSVGIQETQYF | few | NA | TRBJ2-5 | TRBV5-5
TGTGCCAGCAGTGTCAGCTGTAGCAATCACTCCCAGCATTTT | CASSVSCSNHSQHF | NA | NA | TRBJ1-5 | TRBV11-3
TGTGCCAGCAGTCGAACGACAAAGAACATCGGGGAGCTGTTTTTT | CASSRTTKNIGELFF | NA | NA | TRBJ2-2 | TRBV28
TGTGCCACCAGCAGAGACGCGGGGACAGGGGACGAGCAGTACTTC | CATSRDAGTGDEQYF | once | TRBD1 | TRBJ2-7 | TRBV15
TGTGCCAGCAGCACGGGGGGAGACAGGGGCATTTCCCTCTCCGGGGCCAATGTCCTGACTTTC | CASSTGGDRGISLSGANVLTF | once | NA | TRBJ2-6 | TRBV11-2
TGTGCCAGCAGCTTAAGGGGGGTATCTGGGGCCAACGTCCTGACTTTC | CASSLRGVSGANVLTF | NA | NA | TRBJ2-6 | TRBV7-2
TGTGCCAGCAGTGACTCTGCAGAGATGAACACTGAAGCTTTATTT | CASSDSAEMNTEALF | NA | NA | TRBJ1-1 | TRBV6-4
TGTGCCAGTAGCTCCGGAACATGGGATAACATTCAGTACTTC | CASSSGTWDNIQYF | NA | NA | TRBJ2-4 | TRBV11-2
TGTGCCACCAGGTGGCTGGGACAGGGGTCCTACGAACAGTACTTC | CATRWLGQGSYEQYF | NA | TRBD1 | TRBJ2-7 | TRBV24-1
TGTGCCAGCAGTGAATGGGTTTTCTACGAGCAGTACTTC | CASSEWVFYEQYF | NA | NA | TRBJ2-7 | TRBV6-1
TGTGCCATCAGCTTAGTACAGCAGAACACCGGGGAGTTGTTTTTT | CAISLVQQNTGELFF | NA | NA | TRBJ2-2 | TRBV7-8
TGTGGCGTTCTTAGGACAGACAGCAACACTGAAGCTTTCTTT | CGVLRTDSNTEAFF | NA | NA | TRBJ1-1 | TRBV29-1
TGCGCCAGCAGCCAATACCCGAGCGCAAATCAACCCCAGCATTTT | CASSQYPSANQPQHF | NA | NA | TRBJ1-5 | TRBV4-3
TGTGCCAGCGGAGAACCTACAGGGAGCGGCGAGCAGTACTTC | CASGEPTGSGEQYF | many | NA | TRBJ2-7 | TRBV28
TGTGCCAGTAGTCCGAGGACAGGGGGGAATGAGCAGTTCTTC | CASSPRTGGNEQFF | many | TRBD1 | TRBJ2-1 | TRBV19
TGTGCCAGCAGCCTAAAGATTGAGCTGTTTTTT | CASSLKIELFF | NA | NA | TRBJ2-2 | TRBV3-1
TGTGTCAGCAGTGACCTTGCGAACACCGGGGAGTTGTCTTTT | CVSSDLANTGELSF | NA | NA | TRBJ2-2 | TRBV25-1
TGTGCCAGCGGTGAAACTTACGACCTCGTGCAGCACTTC | CASGETYDLVQHF | NA | NA | TRBJ2-7 | TRBV6-1
TGCGCCAGCAGCTCGTTAGGCACGGGACAAGAGACCCAGTACTTC | CASSSLGTGQETQYF | NA | NA | TRBJ2-5 | TRBV5-1
TGCGCCAGCAACCACAGCTCCTACGAGCAGTGCTTC | CASNHSSYEQCF | NA | NA | TRBJ2-7 | TRBV4-3
TGCGCCAGCAACCAAGTCGGGTCCAACTCCTACGAGCAGTATTTC | CASNQVGSNSYEQYF | NA | NA | TRBJ2-7 | TRBV4-1
TGTGCCTGGAGGAACGACGGGACAGGGACCACTGAAGCTTTCTTT | CAWRNDGTGTTEAFF | many | TRBD1 | TRBJ1-1 | TRBV30